These 30 T cell receptor beta chains were sequenced from one sample in a study of control samples from healthy donors and cancer patients. Sequencing was performed with immunoSEQ multiplex PCR; in TCRdb, only in-frame clones are kept and a portion is missing. The data show approximately 180,000 clones, with about nine tenths seen just once and 2% to 2.5% held by the top ten. Sample: blood. The receptors stem from a woman aged 40 to 49 in good health.

The V gene is TRBV5-1, the J gene TRBJ2-7; D is unclear. The germline V and J ends were trimmed by 0 bases and 1 base, with 5 bases remaining between them. The CDR3 extends over 13 amino acids. Per germline, CDR1 SGHRS and CDR2 YFSETQ. CDR3 nucleotides: TGCGCCAGCAGCTTGGAGTCGTCCTACGAGCAGTACTTC. Its translation is CASSLESSYEQYF. The full variable domain, with the rest looked up from reference TRBV5-1 and TRBJ2-7, is KAGVTQTPRYLIKTRGQQVTLSCSPISGHRSVSWYQQTPGQGLQFLFEYFSETQRNKGNFPGRFSGRQFSNSRSEMNVSTLELGDSALYLCASSLESSYEQYFGPGTRLTVT.

The chain joins TRBV4-1 to TRBJ2-7, with TRBD1 matching over 8 bases. Losses at the gene ends were 3 bases for V and 5 bases for J; bases not matched to a gene: 9. CDR1 MGHRA and CDR2 YSYEKL come from the germline V gene. The CDR3 length is 15 residues. The CDR3 nucleotides read TGCGCCAGCAGCCATCGGACAGGGAATTTCCACGAGCAGTACTTC. Its protein product is CASSHRTGNFHEQYF.

This chain uses TRBV6-5 with TRBJ1-1; D is possibly TRBD1 (5 bases). The CDR3 is 15 amino acids. The germline gives CDR1 MNHEY, CDR2 SVGAGI. V lost 0 bases, J lost 4 bases, and 12 bases lay in between. CDR3 region: CASSYSGAGLTEAFF. As DNA, the CDR3 is TGTGCCAGCAGTTACTCAGGGGCAGGGCTCACTGAAGCTTTCTTT.

The chain couples TRBV29-1 to TRBJ1-4, with D possibly being TRBD1 (6 bases). Deletions cut 4 bases from V and 1 base from J, with 16 bases between. The CDR3 has 16 residues. Germline assignment: CDR1 SQVTM and CDR2 ANQGSEA. CDR3 region: CSVAAGVSGTNEKLFF. In DNA form, the CDR3 reads TGCAGCGTTGCGGCAGGGGTTAGCGGAACTAATGAAAAACTGTTTTTT.

The chain is built from TRBV7-7 and TRBJ2-1, with D maybe TRBD1 (7 bases). The V gene's germline CDR1 is SSHAT and CDR2 FNYEAQ (reference sequence). The CDR3 consists of 15 residues. V was clipped by 1 base and J by 4 bases, with 11 bases between them. CDR3 nucleotide sequence: TGTGCCAGCAGCTTAGGGCAGGGGGGTTACAATGAGCAGTTCTTC. It is translated as CASSLGQGGYNEQFF.

This chain links TRBV18 with TRBJ1-2; tentatively, D is TRBD1 (6 bases). Germline V gene data show CDR1 as KGHSH and CDR2 as LQKENI. With 3 bases removed from V and 3 bases from J, the gap between germline ends came to 11 bases. The CDR3 runs 14 residues. The CDR3 is CASSPTDSDYGYTF. In DNA form, the CDR3 reads TGTGCCAGCTCACCTACGGACAGCGACTATGGCTACACCTTC.

The V call is TRBV3-1 (or the pseudogene TRBV3-2), the J call TRBJ2-7, with 7 bases that match TRBD1. V lost 2 bases, J lost 0 bases, and 7 bases stayed unmatched. The CDR3 is 16 amino acids. The germline V gene has CDR1 LGHDT and CDR2 YNNKEL (reference sequence). CDR3 residues: CASSQLDRDSSYEQYF. Here the CDR3 DNA reads TGTGCCAGCAGCCAACTCGACAGGGACAGCTCCTACGAGCAGTACTTC.

The J gene is TRBJ2-7, the V gene TRBV29-1, with D hard to call. Trimming removed 7 bases from V and 3 bases from J, with 10 bases in between. Germline CDR1 SQVTM, CDR2 ANQGSEA. CDR3 size: 11 residues. The DNA for the CDR3 is TGCAGCGCCTCCTTGGACTACGAGCAGTACTTC. Protein sequence: CSASLDYEQYF.

The gene calls are TRBV5-1 and TRBJ1-2, with 8 positions matching TRBD1. Trimming took 4 bases from V and 3 from J; bases not matched to a gene: 5. This CDR3 is built from 14 residues. CDR1 is SGHRS, CDR2 YFSETQ, per germline. As DNA, the CDR3 is TGCGCCAGCAGCATAGGACAGGGATACTATGGCTACACCTTC. Protein product: CASSIGQGYYGYTF.

V usage is TRBV23-1 and J usage is TRBJ2-7; D unclear. TRBV23-1 is marked as an open reading frame, function uncertain. V was trimmed by 4 bases and J by 2 bases, leaving 21 bases between them. There are 17 residues in the CDR3. The CDR3 nucleotides are TGCGCCAGCAGTCTGGGTCCGGAGAACATGCCGCCCTACGAGCAGTACTTC. Protein product: CASSLGPENMPPYEQYF.

The V gene is TRBV7-9, the J gene TRBJ1-1, with 7 bases fitting TRBD1. Germline V gene sequence: CDR1 SEHNR, CDR2 FQNEAQ (reference sequence). This CDR3 spans 15 amino acids. The V segment lost 5 bases and the J segment 0 bases; nucleotides outside the gene matches: 6. The DNA of the CDR3 is TGTGCCAGCAGCCTAGGGACAGTTATGAACACTGAAGCTTTCTTT. Translation: CASSLGTVMNTEAFF. The full variable domain, with the rest looked up from reference TRBV7-9 and TRBJ1-1, is DTGVSQNPRHKITKRGQNVTFRCDPISEHNRLYWYRQTLGQGPEFLTYFQNEAQLEKSRLLSDRFSAERPKGSFSTLEIQRTEQGDSAMYLCASSLGTVMNTEAFFGQGTRLTVV.

The table lists this clone with a count of one. This sequence joins TRBV18 and TRBJ1-2; D perhaps matches TRBD1 (5 bases). The CDR3 runs to 13 residues. Per germline, CDR1 KGHSH and CDR2 LQKENI. The V end lost 2 bases, the J end lost 6 bases, and 10 bases lay between the germline ends. CDR3 DNA: TGTGCCAGCTCACCAACGACAGTGGATGGCTACACCTTC. It is translated as CASSPTTVDGYTF. Supplemented by reference TRBV18 and TRBJ1-2, the full variable domain reads NAGVMQNPRHLVRRRGQEARLRCSPMKGHSHVYWYRQLPEEGLKFMVYLQKENIIDESGMPKERFSAEFPKEGPSILRIQQVVRGDSAAYFCASSPTTVDGYTFGSGTRLTVV.

The chain combines TRBV6-5 with TRBJ2-5; the match to TRBD1 covers 7 bases. Germline trimming cut 6 bases from V and 1 base from J; bases unmatched to any gene: 8. The CDR3 contains 15 residues. CDR1 is MNHEY and CDR2 is SVGAGI in the germline V gene. The CDR3 here is CASSDRQGLQETQYF. DNA of the CDR3: TGTGCCAGCAGCGATCGACAGGGCCTCCAAGAGACCCAGTACTTC.

The V call is TRBV3-1 (or the pseudogene TRBV3-2), the J call TRBJ1-2, with D unresolved. CDR3 size: 15 residues. Germline V gene data show CDR1 as LGHDT and CDR2 as YNNKEL (reference sequence). V dropped 0 bases and J dropped 8 bases, with 16 bases sitting between them. The CDR3 DNA reads as TGTGCCAGCAGCCAAGATCTCCCGGGGTCGGGGGGCTACACCTTC. Protein product: CASSQDLPGSGGYTF.

V and J are TRBV12-3 or TRBV12-4 and TRBJ2-7, with D tentatively TRBD1 (6 bases). The ends were cut back, 2 bases at V and 3 bases at J, with 8 bases in the middle. This CDR3 is built from 13 residues. Written as DNA, the CDR3 is TGTGCCAGCAGTTTATGGACAGACTACGAGCAGTACTTC. Translation: CASSLWTDYEQYF.

This chain connects TRBV11-2 to TRBJ1-5, with D perhaps TRBD1 (6 bases). Germline assignment: CDR1 SGHAT and CDR2 FQNNGV. The V and J ends lost 2 bases and 6 bases respectively, with 8 bases between them. The CDR3 covers 13 residues. The CDR3 loop reads CASSLLGGQPQHF. The CDR3 DNA sequence: TGTGCCAGCAGCTTATTAGGGGGTCAGCCCCAGCATTTT. The variable domain in full, completed from reference TRBV11-2 and TRBJ1-5, reads EAGVAQSPRYKIIEKRQSVAFWCNPISGHATLYWYQQILGQGPKLLIQFQNNGVVDDSQLPKDRFSAERLKGVDSTLKIQPAKLEDSAVYLCASSLLGGQPQHFGDGTRLSIL.

The rearrangement uses TRBV5-1 and TRBJ1-4, with 8 bases lining up with TRBD1. The CDR3 is 15 residues long. V dropped 5 bases and J dropped 4; count of bases not matched to a gene: 7. The germline V gene encodes CDR1 SGHRS and CDR2 YFSETQ. This CDR3 is CASRPTGGYNEKLFF. The CDR3 coding sequence is TGCGCCAGCAGACCCACAGGGGGTTATAATGAAAAACTGTTTTTT.

The J gene is TRBJ2-1, the V gene TRBV9; 15 nucleotides line up with TRBD2. The ends lost 3 bases at V and 7 bases at J; junction bases unmatched: 8. Germline V CDR1 and CDR2: SGDLS, YYNGEE. The CDR3 extends over 17 amino acids. The CDR3: CASSGGLAGGLVNEQFF. Here the CDR3 DNA reads TGTGCCAGCAGCGGCGGACTAGCGGGGGGGCTTGTAAATGAGCAGTTCTTC.

The J gene is TRBJ2-7, the V gene TRBV7-3, with 9 bases lining up with TRBD1. V shed 5 bases, J shed 6 bases, and the junction held 5 bases outside the gene matches. This CDR3 contains 13 residues. CDR1 and CDR2 (germline): SGHTA, FQGTGA. The CDR3 DNA is TGTGCCAGCAGCCTAAACAGGGGGCGCGAGCAGTACTTC. Translating it yields CASSLNRGREQYF.

The rearrangement uses TRBV4-2 and TRBJ2-3; TRBD1 matches at 7 bases. V lost 0 bases and J lost 4; bases outside the gene matches: 7. Germline CDR1 reads LGHNA; CDR2 reads YNFKEQ. This CDR3 has 16 amino acids. The CDR3 nucleotides are TGTGCCAGCAGCCAAGAAAAGGGGGCAGGGGCAGATACGCAGTATTTT. Translation: CASSQEKGAGADTQYF.

The V call is TRBV15, the J call TRBJ2-1, with D possibly TRBD2 on 6 matching bases. CDR3 length: 15 residues. The germline V gene has CDR1 LNHNV and CDR2 YYDKDF (reference sequence). Trimming removed 1 base at V and 5 bases at J, with 12 bases between. The CDR3 nucleotides read TGTGCCACCAGCAGAGGCGGGGCCCCCGACAATGAGCAGTTCTTC. Residues: CATSRGGAPDNEQFF.

The V and J genes are TRBV12-3 or TRBV12-4 and TRBJ1-1, with D uncertain. V lost 7 bases and J 7 bases, leaving 10 bases between the germline ends. The CDR3 loop spans 11 amino acids. The CDR3 DNA is TGTGCCAGCAACCTAGGTGGTGAAGCTTTCTTT. This translates into CASNLGGEAFF.

Written as DNA, the CDR3 is TGTGCCAGTAGTTGGGGGAGAACAGATCCGTATATTGGACTCTATGGCTACACCTTC. It specifies CASSWGRTDPYIGLYGYTF. This chain connects TRBV19 to TRBJ1-2, with D perhaps matching TRBD1 (5 bases). The V gene's germline CDR1 is LNHDA and CDR2 SQIVND (reference sequence). V was shortened by 5 bases and J by 4 bases, with 29 bases between the two germline ends. The CDR3 totals 19 residues.

The chain uses TRBV9 and TRBJ2-3; D is ambiguous. Germline V gene lookup returns CDR1 SGDLS and CDR2 YYNGEE. Trimming stripped 4 bases from V and 1 base from J, with 16 bases between. The CDR3 loop spans 16 amino acids. CDR3 residues: CASSSRVGYGTDTQYF. In nucleotides, the CDR3 is TGTGCCAGCAGCTCCCGCGTAGGATACGGCACAGATACGCAGTATTTT.

V is TRBV3-1 (or the pseudogene TRBV3-2) and J is TRBJ2-7; TRBD1 matches at 7 bases. The CDR3 runs 15 residues. Trimming took 4 bases from V and 2 from J; bases not matched to a gene: 8. Germline V gene lookup returns CDR1 LGHDT and CDR2 YNNKEL (reference sequence). CDR3 sequence: CASSPQGGSAYEQYF. In nucleotides, the CDR3 is TGTGCCAGCAGCCCACAAGGGGGCTCCGCCTACGAGCAGTACTTC.

The chain employs TRBV9 and TRBJ2-1; D might be TRBD2 (5 bases). The CDR3 covers 15 residues. Germline CDR1 is SGDLS and CDR2 is YYNGEE. Trimming left V 0 bases short and J 3 bases short, with 10 bases between. The CDR3 spells CASSVEGRDYNEQFF. As DNA, the CDR3 is TGTGCCAGCAGCGTAGAAGGACGGGACTACAATGAGCAGTTCTTC.

This chain connects TRBV7-9 to TRBJ1-1, with 7 bases matching TRBD1. The germline V gene has CDR1 SEHNR and CDR2 FQNEAQ (reference sequence). J lost 8 bases, V lost 1 base, and 7 bases had no gene match. The CDR3 length is 14 residues. The CDR3: CASSLETGMREAFF. The CDR3 nucleotides read TGTGCCAGCAGCTTAGAGACAGGGATGAGGGAAGCTTTCTTT. The variable domain in full, completed from reference TRBV7-9 and TRBJ1-1, reads DTGVSQNPRHKITKRGQNVTFRCDPISEHNRLYWYRQTLGQGPEFLTYFQNEAQLEKSRLLSDRFSAERPKGSFSTLEIQRTEQGDSAMYLCASSLETGMREAFFGQGTRLTVV.

This chain links TRBV11-2 with TRBJ2-2, with D possibly TRBD2 on 6 matching bases. V was cut by 4 bases and J by 6 bases, with 9 bases left in between. The CDR3 has 13 residues. Germline V gene lookup returns CDR1 SGHAT and CDR2 FQNNGV. CDR3 in amino acids: CASSSGDAGELFF. As DNA, the CDR3 is TGTGCCAGCAGCTCGGGGGACGCCGGGGAGCTGTTTTTT.

The V call is TRBV11-2, the J call TRBJ1-3; D remains unclear. Germline CDR1 is SGHAT and CDR2 is FQNNGV. The CDR3 is made up of 12 amino acids. Trimming took off 1 base at V and 2 bases at J, with 0 bases between the two ends. The CDR3 sequence: CASSLAGNTIYF. For the CDR3, the DNA is TGTGCCAGCAGCTTAGCTGGAAACACCATATATTTT.

Concerning this clone itself: This could be a read error, since a much larger clone is one nucleotide away. The V and J genes are TRBV5-8 and TRBJ2-6; TRBD2 might be the D (5 bases). The germline V gene has CDR1 SGHTS and CDR2 YDEGEE. V lost 4 bases and J 0 bases, leaving 8 bases between the germline ends. The CDR3 consists of 15 residues. The CDR3 region is CASSRGSSGANVLTF. The CDR3 DNA is TGTGCCAGCAGCCGAGGGAGCTCTGGGGCCAACGTCCTGACTTTC.